Included here is one TCR beta chain sequence, with context. This clone turned up a few times. Its specific antigen is unknown. Base qualities are not at hand, and no much larger clone is one base apart. Libraries were made using the immunoSEQ multiplex PCR assay. DNA from the CD4+ T cells that had been cultured and isolated underwent TCR beta CDR3 sequencing. From the authors' description of their analysis: Non-productive TCR sequences were discarded, and reads were trimmed to the CDR3 region, with only CDR3s of 7 or more amino acids retained. The MANAFEST web app was used to pick out antigen-specific clonotypes by comparing their expansion in peptide wells with that in reference cultures. For clones to be considered positive, expansion at FDR<0.05 versus reference and all other wells, an odds ratio above 5, and a frequency above 0.1% in two replicate wells were required. Cross-reactive clonotypes were defined as significantly expanded in SARS-CoV-2 spike wells and in at least one common cold coronavirus spike condition. Levenshtein distance calculated with the stringdist R package was used to assess CDR3 similarity, and unrooted trees were constructed with ape in R 3.6.1. In its TCRdb copy, this immuneACCESS table keeps in-frame sequences only and misses some clones. Where compared with another copy, unresolved V genes explain less than half of these, and the others have no known cause. The V and J calls and the clone size are those of that table, but D and trimming were determined from the DNA. Across this sample there are about 20,000 clones, with about 74% seen only once. About 15% of the sample is held by the ten biggest clonotypes.

This sample is part of a study of vaccination effects on CD4 cells after COVID-19 (dated by TCRdb to 2022 to 2024). The study in broad terms: Two doses of either the BNT162b2 or the mRNA-1273 mRNA SARS-CoV-2 vaccine were administered to participants. Cultures from other donors in the study were sequenced with the Oncomine TCR Beta short-read assay on an Illumina iSeq 100. SARS-CoV-2 spike-specific CD4+ TCR repertoires were compared before and after mRNA vaccination in COVID-19 convalescent patients and in infection-naive vaccine recipients. Altogether, some 11 COVID-19 convalescent patients and a few SARS-CoV-2-naive healthy vaccine recipients made up the full study. Pre-vaccine samples were drawn from a couple of convalescent patients 16 days and one week before the first dose, at 142 and 148 days after COVID-19 diagnosis. Paper-wide results and their limitations: For convalescent patients, new clones induced by the vaccine made up most of the post-vaccine spike-reactive repertoire, and these new clones were largely distinct from the clones induced by infection. The study was limited by a small number of convalescent patients and lacked early post-infection timepoints. Clones induced by infection and clones induced by vaccination both contracted markedly at late timepoints after vaccination, which fits with T cell responses waning over time.

To identify antigen-specific CD4+ T cell clonotypes by their expansion, the ViraFEST assay first stimulated PBMC with viral peptide pools and then applied TCR sequencing. After approximately 11 days of culture, CD4+ T cells were isolated with the EasySep CD4+ T cell isolation kit. PCR-confirmed SARS-CoV-2 infection had occurred in convalescent patients between March and December 2020, before the Alpha, Beta and Delta variants emerged in the United States. About 2.2 million PBMC per well were cultured in IMDM with approximately 5% human AB serum, 9 to 10 IU/ml IL-2 and gentamicin, plus 10 ug/ml peptides. Half of the culture medium was replaced with fresh IL-2-containing medium on days 3 and 7. Each peptide stimulation condition was cultured in triplicate wells unless otherwise noted. Using Ficoll-Paque Plus gradient centrifugation, PBMC were separated from whole blood and then either used fresh or cryopreserved at -140C. The overlapping peptide pools covered the spike proteins of SARS-CoV-2 and of the common cold coronaviruses HCoV-NL63, HCoV-OC43 and HCoV-229E. Genomic DNA was extracted from cultured CD4+ T cells with the QIAamp micro DNA kit.

The germline V gene encodes CDR1 LGHNA and CDR2 YNFKEQ. A distance of 5 bases separates the germline ends of V and J, which lose 3 bases and 4 bases respectively. From cysteine to phenylalanine, the CDR3 is 12 amino acids long. The retained sequence is limited to the CDR3, 36 bases, with the frame set at the first base. The sample was CD4+ T cells from PBMCs cultured with SARS-CoV-2 spike peptides, taken before COVID-19 vaccination. Sample cell subset or site, as interpreted from the label and publication: SARS-CoV-2 spike overlapping peptide pool stimulation. The source is a human donor who had a prior SARS-CoV-2 infection. The chain was built from TRBV4-2 and TRBJ2-3; too little of a D gene remains to name it. CDR3 loop: CASSHFPDTQYF. The DNA sequence follows: TGTGCCAGCAGCCATTTCCCAGATACGCAGTATTTT.